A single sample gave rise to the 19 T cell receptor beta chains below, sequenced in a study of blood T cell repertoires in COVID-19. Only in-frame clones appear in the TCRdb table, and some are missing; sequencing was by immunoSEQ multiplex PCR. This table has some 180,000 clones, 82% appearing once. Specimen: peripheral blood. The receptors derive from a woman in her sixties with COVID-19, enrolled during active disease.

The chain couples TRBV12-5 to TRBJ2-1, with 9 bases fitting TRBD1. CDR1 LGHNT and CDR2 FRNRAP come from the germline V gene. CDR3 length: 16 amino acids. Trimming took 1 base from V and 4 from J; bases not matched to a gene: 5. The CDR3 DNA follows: TGTGCTAGTGGTTTGGGCGACAGGGGGGGGTACAATGAGCAGTTCTTC. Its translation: CASGLGDRGGYNEQFF.

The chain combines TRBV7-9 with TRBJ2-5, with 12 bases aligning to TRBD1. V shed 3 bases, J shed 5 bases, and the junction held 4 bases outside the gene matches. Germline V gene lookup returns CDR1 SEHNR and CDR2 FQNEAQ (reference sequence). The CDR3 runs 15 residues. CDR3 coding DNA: TGTGCCAGCAGCTTGGGGACAGGGGGCGGGGAGACCCAGTACTTC. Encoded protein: CASSLGTGGGETQYF.

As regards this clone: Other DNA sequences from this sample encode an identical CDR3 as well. The CDR3 spells CASSHRGSYGYTF. The CDR3, as DNA: TGTGCCAGCAGTCACAGGGGGAGCTATGGCTACACCTTC. The chain joins TRBV6-5 to TRBJ1-2, with 8 positions matching TRBD1. From germline, CDR1 is MNHEY and CDR2 SVGAGI. This CDR3 has 13 residues. V lost 5 bases and J lost 4; bases outside the gene matches: 3.

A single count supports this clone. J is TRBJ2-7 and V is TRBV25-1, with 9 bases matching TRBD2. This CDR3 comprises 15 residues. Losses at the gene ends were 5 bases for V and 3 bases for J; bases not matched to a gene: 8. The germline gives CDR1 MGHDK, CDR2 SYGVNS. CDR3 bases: TGTGCCAGCAGTAATCCGGGACTAGCCGGCTACGAGCAGTACTTC. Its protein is CASSNPGLAGYEQYF.

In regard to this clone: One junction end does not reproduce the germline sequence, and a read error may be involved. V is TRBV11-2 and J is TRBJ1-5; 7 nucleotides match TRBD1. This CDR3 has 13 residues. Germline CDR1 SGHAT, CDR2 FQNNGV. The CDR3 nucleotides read TGTGCCAGCAGCCTAGACAGGGATCAGCCCCAGCATTTT. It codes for CASSLDRDQPQHF.

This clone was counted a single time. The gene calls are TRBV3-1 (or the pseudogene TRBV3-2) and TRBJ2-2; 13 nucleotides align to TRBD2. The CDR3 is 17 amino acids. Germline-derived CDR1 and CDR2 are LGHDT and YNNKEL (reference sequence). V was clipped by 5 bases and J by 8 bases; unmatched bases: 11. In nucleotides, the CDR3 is TGTGCCAGCAGCTACCTAGGACTAGCGGGAGTTGTAGGGGAGCTGTTTTTT. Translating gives CASSYLGLAGVVGELFF.

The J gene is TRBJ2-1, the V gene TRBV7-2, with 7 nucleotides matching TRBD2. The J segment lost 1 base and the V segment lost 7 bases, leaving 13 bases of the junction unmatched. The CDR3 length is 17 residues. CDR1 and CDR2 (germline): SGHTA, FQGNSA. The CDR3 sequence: CASNHKRGGGSYNEQFF. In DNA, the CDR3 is TGTGCCAGCAACCATAAAAGGGGCGGGGGTTCCTACAATGAGCAGTTCTTC.

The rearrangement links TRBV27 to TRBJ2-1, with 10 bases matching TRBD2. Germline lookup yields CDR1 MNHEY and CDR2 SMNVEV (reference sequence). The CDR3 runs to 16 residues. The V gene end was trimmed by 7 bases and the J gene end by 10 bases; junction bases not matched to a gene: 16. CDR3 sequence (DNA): TGTGCCAGCAACTTCCGGGCAGCGGGAGGGCGGGGGGAGCAGTTCTTC. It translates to CASNFRAAGGRGEQFF.

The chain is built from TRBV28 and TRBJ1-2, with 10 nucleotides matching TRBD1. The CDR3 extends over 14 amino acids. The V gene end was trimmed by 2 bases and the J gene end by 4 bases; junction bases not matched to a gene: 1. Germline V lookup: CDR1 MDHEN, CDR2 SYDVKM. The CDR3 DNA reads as TGTGCCAGCAGTTTACGGACAGGGGGCTATGGCTACACCTTC. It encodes CASSLRTGGYGYTF.

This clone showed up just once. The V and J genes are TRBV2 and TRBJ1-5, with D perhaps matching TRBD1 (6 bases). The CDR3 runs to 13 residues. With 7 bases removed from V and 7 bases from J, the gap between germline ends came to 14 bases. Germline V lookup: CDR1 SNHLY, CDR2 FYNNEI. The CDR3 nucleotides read TGTGCCAGCACCCAACAGGGTGGCCAGCCCCAGCATTTT. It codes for CASTQQGGQPQHF.

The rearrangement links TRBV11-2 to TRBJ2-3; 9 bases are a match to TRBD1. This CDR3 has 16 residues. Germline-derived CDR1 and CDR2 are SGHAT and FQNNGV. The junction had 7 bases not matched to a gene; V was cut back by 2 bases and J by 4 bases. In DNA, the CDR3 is TGTGCCAGCAGCTTACCCGGGACAGGGTCCGCAGATACGCAGTATTTT. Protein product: CASSLPGTGSADTQYF.

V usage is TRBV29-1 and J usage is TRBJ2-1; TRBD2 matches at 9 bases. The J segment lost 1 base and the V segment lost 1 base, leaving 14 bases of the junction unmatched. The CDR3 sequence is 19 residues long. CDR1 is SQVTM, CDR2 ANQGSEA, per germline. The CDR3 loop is CSVEGRGPYSGRSYNEQFF. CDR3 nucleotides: TGCAGCGTTGAAGGCCGGGGACCCTATAGCGGGAGATCCTACAATGAGCAGTTCTTC.

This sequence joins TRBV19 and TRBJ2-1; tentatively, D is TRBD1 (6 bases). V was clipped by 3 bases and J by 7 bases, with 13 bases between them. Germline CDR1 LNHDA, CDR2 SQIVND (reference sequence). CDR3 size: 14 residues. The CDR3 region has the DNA TGTGCCAGTAGTATTAACAGGGAAAGGAATGAGCAGTTCTTC. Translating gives CASSINRERNEQFF.

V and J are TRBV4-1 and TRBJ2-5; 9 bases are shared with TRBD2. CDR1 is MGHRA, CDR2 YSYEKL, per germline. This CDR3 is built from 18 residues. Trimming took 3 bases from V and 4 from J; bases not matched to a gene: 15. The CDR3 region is CASSQGPGGRGGRETQYF. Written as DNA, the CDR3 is TGCGCCAGCAGCCAGGGTCCCGGTGGGCGGGGGGGCCGAGAGACCCAGTACTTC.

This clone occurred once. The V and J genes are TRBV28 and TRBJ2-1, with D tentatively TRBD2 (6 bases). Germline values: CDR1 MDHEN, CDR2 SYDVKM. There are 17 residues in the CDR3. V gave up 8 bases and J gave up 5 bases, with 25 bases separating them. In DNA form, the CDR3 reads TGTGCCAGCTTCCCCACCCCGGCCCGGGGGTACCACAATGAGCAGTTCTTC. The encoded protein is CASFPTPARGYHNEQFF.

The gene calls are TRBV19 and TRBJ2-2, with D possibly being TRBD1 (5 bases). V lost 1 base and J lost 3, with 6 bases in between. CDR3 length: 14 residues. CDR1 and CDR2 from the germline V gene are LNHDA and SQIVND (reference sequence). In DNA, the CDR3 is TGTGCCAGTAGTATAGTACAGGACACCGGGGAGCTGTTTTTT. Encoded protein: CASSIVQDTGELFF.

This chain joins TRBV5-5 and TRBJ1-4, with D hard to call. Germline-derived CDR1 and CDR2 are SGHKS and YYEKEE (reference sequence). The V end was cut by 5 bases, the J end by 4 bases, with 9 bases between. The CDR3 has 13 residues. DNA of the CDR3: TGTGCCAGCAGGTCCGTAAATAATGAAAAACTGTTTTTT. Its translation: CASRSVNNEKLFF.

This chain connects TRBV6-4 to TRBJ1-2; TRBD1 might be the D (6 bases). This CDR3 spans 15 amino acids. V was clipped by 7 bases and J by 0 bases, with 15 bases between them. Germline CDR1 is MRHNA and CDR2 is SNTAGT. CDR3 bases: TGTGCCAGCAAGCCAGGGGCTTCTTCTAACTATGGCTACACCTTC. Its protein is CASKPGASSNYGYTF.

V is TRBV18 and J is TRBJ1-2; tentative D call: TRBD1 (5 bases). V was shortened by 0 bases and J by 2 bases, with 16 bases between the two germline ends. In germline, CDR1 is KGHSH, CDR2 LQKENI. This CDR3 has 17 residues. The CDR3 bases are TGTGCCAGCTCACCACCGGGGGGTCCGGGTCGAAACTATGGCTACACCTTC. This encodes CASSPPGGPGRNYGYTF.